The 28 T cell receptor beta chains listed next were all sequenced from one sample in a study of T and B cells in COVID-19 patients. TRB was amplified from approximately 250-500 ng of blood genomic DNA. Multiplex PCR with BIOMED2 TRB-A/B primer pools amplified TRB rearrangements. TCRdb called the multiplex PCR reads again in MiXCR, with one record for every CDR3 protein. The table has around 25,000 distinct CDR3 sequences, approximately 30% seen once. Material: blood. Source of these receptors: a human donor who had recovered from COVID-19.

The chain links TRBV4-3 to TRBJ2-7, with a weak D call TRBD1 (5 bases). This CDR3 has 15 amino acids. From germline, CDR1 is LGHNA and CDR2 YSLEER. Trimming took off 1 base at V and 2 bases at J, with 12 bases between the two ends. As DNA, the CDR3 is TGCGCCAGCAGCCAAGGACTGGAACAGGCCTACGAGCAGTACTTC. It yields the protein CASSQGLEQAYEQYF.

Concerning this clonotype: At one end the junction does not follow the germline gene, possibly because of a read error. The chain couples TRBV5-6 to TRBJ2-7, with 11 bases that match TRBD1. Germline CDR1 SGHDT, CDR2 YYEEEE. The CDR3 has 12 amino acids. The CDR3 sequence is CASSWGQGEQYF. In nucleotides, the CDR3 is TGCGCCAGCAGCTGGGGACAGGGGGAACAGTACTTC. The variable domain in full, completed from reference TRBV5-6 and TRBJ2-7, reads DAGVTQSPTHLIKTRGQQVTLRCSPKSGHDTVSWYQQALGQGPQFIFQYYEEEERQRGNFPDRFSGHQFPNYSSELNVNALLLGDSALYLCASSWGQGEQYFGPGTRLTVT.

The chain has TRBV6-5 and TRBJ2-7; TRBD1 matches at 7 bases. The CDR3 is 15 residues long. V shed 6 bases, J shed 2 bases, and the junction held 10 bases outside the gene matches. Germline CDR1 and CDR2: MNHEY and SVGAGI. CDR3 sequence reads: CASRGSGTVTYEQYF. The CDR3 DNA sequence: TGTGCCAGCAGAGGGTCCGGGACAGTGACCTACGAGCAGTACTTC.

The chain recombines TRBV15 with TRBJ2-2; D may be TRBD1 (5 bases). From germline, CDR1 is LNHNV and CDR2 YYDKDF (reference sequence). The CDR3 has 16 residues. V lost 5 bases to trimming and J lost 4 bases, with 17 bases between them. CDR3 bases: TGTGCCACCAGCGATCGACAGTCCTCCCCCACCGGGGAGCTGTTTTTT. Protein product: CATSDRQSSPTGELFF.

This sequence joins TRBV14 and TRBJ1-6; D gene uncertain. V lost 4 bases to trimming and J lost 10 bases, with 11 bases between them. Germline CDR1 and CDR2: SGHDN and FVKESK. The CDR3 runs to 13 residues. CDR3 loop: CASSPSRESPLHF. For the CDR3, the DNA is TGTGCCAGCAGCCCAAGTCGAGAGTCACCCCTCCACTTT.

The V call is TRBV11-2, the J call TRBJ2-1; D call uncertain. CDR3 length equals 10 residues. Trimming took 5 bases from V and 7 from J, leaving 3 bases between them. The germline V gene has CDR1 SGHAT and CDR2 FQNNGV. In DNA, the CDR3 is TGTGCCAGCAGCAAGAATGAGCAGTTCTTC. It codes for CASSKNEQFF.

This clonotype was seen only once. The rearrangement joins TRBV7-2 to TRBJ2-1, with 7 bases aligning to TRBD2. The CDR3 length is 13 residues. J gave up 2 bases and V 6 bases, and 1 base lay outside the gene matches. Germline V CDR1 and CDR2: SGHTA, FQGNSA. The CDR3 region is CASSRGAYNEQFF. CDR3 sequence (DNA): TGTGCCAGCAGTCGGGGGGCCTACAATGAGCAGTTCTTC. Combining the CDR3 with reference TRBV7-2 and TRBJ2-1 gives the whole variable domain GAGVSQSPSNKVTEKGKDVELRCDPISGHTALYWYRQSLGQGLEFLIYFQGNSAPDKSGLPSDRFSAERTGGSVSTLTIQRTQQEDSAVYLCASSRGAYNEQFFGPGTRLTVL.

The chain couples TRBV5-5 to TRBJ2-1; D might be TRBD1 (6 bases). The V and J ends lost 4 bases and 3 bases respectively, with 14 bases between them. Looked up from germline, CDR1 is SGHKS and CDR2 is YYEKEE (reference sequence). The CDR3 is made up of 15 amino acids. CDR3 nucleotides: TGTGCCAGCAGCCCCCGGTACAGGGACTACAATGAGCAGTTCTTC. Amino acid sequence: CASSPRYRDYNEQFF.

The chain recombines TRBV20-1 with TRBJ2-3; D uncertain. With 2 bases removed from V and 5 bases from J, the gap between germline ends came to 5 bases. Looked up from germline, CDR1 is DFQATT and CDR2 is SNEGSKA (reference sequence). The CDR3 spans 11 residues. CDR3 loop: CSARKEDTQYF. CDR3 coding DNA: TGCAGTGCTAGAAAAGAAGATACGCAGTATTTT.

The rearrangement uses TRBV6-2 or TRBV6-3 and TRBJ2-5; 7 nucleotides align to TRBD2. CDR1 and CDR2 from the germline V gene are MNHEY and SVGEGT. J was trimmed by 2 bases and V by 7 bases; bases with no gene match: 10. The CDR3 runs to 15 residues. The CDR3 here is CASTNPASGQETQYF. DNA for the CDR3: TGTGCCAGCACCAACCCCGCTAGCGGACAAGAGACCCAGTACTTC.

The chain employs TRBV12-3 or TRBV12-4 and TRBJ1-4; D not resolved. Trimming cost V 3 bases and J 8 bases, with 10 bases left between them. CDR3 length: 13 residues. DNA of the CDR3: TGTGCCAGCAGTTTCGGGCCTCTCGAAAAACTGTTTTTT. Its protein is CASSFGPLEKLFF.

As DNA, the CDR3 is TGCGCCAGCAGCTTGGTGGGAGAGTCCACAGATACGCAGTATTTT. Amino acid sequence: CASSLVGESTDTQYF. The chain links TRBV5-1 to TRBJ2-3; the D gene is possibly TRBD2 (5 bases). The CDR3 totals 15 residues. V lost 0 bases to trimming and J lost 2 bases, with 10 bases between them. The V gene's germline CDR1 is SGHRS and CDR2 YFSETQ.

This clonotype was seen a few times. This chain connects TRBV13 to TRBJ1-2; TRBD1 is a possible D gene (6 bases). The germline CDR1 and CDR2 sequences are PRHDT and FYEKMQ (reference sequence). Trimming removed 6 bases at V and 6 bases at J, with 20 bases between. This CDR3 comprises 15 residues. The CDR3 DNA sequence: TGTGCCAGCAGAAAAGGGGGAGTCCCTCTCAATGGCTACACCTTC. It specifies CASRKGGVPLNGYTF.

This clonotype was detected only a few times. The chain employs TRBV14 and TRBJ2-2; D gene uncertain. The germline gives CDR1 SGHDN, CDR2 FVKESK. The CDR3 covers 15 residues. Trimming removed 0 bases from V and 8 bases from J, with 13 bases in between. The CDR3 loop reads CASSQEPAQEGELFF. The CDR3 DNA sequence: TGTGCCAGCAGCCAAGAACCGGCCCAAGAAGGGGAGCTGTTTTTT.

This clonotype is categorized as medium-sized. The chain employs TRBV29-1 and TRBJ1-2; TRBD1 aligns across 10 bases. Trimming removed 3 bases from V and 4 bases from J; junction bases left unmatched: 8. CDR1 is SQVTM, CDR2 ANQGSEA, per germline. CDR3 length: 15 residues. Here the CDR3 DNA reads TGCAGCGTTGATAGGGACAGGGGTCAGACCTATGGCTACACCTTC. It encodes CSVDRDRGQTYGYTF. The variable domain in full, with the rest retrieved from reference TRBV29-1 and TRBJ1-2, is SAVISQKPSRDICQRGTSLTIQCQVDSQVTMMFWYRQQPGQSLTLIATANQGSEATYESGFVIDKFPISRPNLTFSTLTVSNMSPEDSSIYLCSVDRDRGQTYGYTFGSGTRLTVV.

The chain recombines TRBV19 with TRBJ1-4; D might be TRBD1 (5 bases). V was clipped by 3 bases and J by 3 bases, with 17 bases between them. The CDR3 spans 17 residues. Germline V gene sequence: CDR1 LNHDA, CDR2 SQIVND (reference sequence). This CDR3 is CASSIPPLGGANEKLFF. In DNA, the CDR3 is TGTGCCAGTAGTATCCCCCCACTCGGGGGAGCTAATGAAAAACTGTTTTTT.

This clonotype was detected only a few times. The chain links TRBV18 to TRBJ1-2; unclear D gene. This CDR3 spans 15 amino acids. With 0 bases removed from V and 0 bases from J, the gap between germline ends came to 8 bases. The germline V gene has CDR1 KGHSH and CDR2 LQKENI. CDR3 loop: CASSPPWLSNYGYTF. The CDR3 nucleotides are TGTGCCAGCTCACCACCGTGGCTTTCTAACTATGGCTACACCTTC.

In this sample, this clonotype turned up a few times. The chain is built from TRBV19 and TRBJ1-1; D gene unclear. V lost 7 bases, J lost 0 bases, and 9 bases lay in between. This CDR3 spans 13 amino acids. Germline CDR1 is LNHDA and CDR2 is SQIVND (reference sequence). The CDR3 region is CASTPTVNTEAFF. CDR3 nucleotide sequence: TGTGCCAGTACCCCTACAGTGAACACTGAAGCTTTCTTT. Using reference TRBV19 and TRBJ1-1 for the parts outside the CDR3, the full variable domain is DGGITQSPKYLFRKEGQNVTLSCEQNLNHDAMYWYRQDPGQGLRLIYYSQIVNDFQKGDIAEGYSVSREKKESFPLTVTSAQKNPTAFYLCASTPTVNTEAFFGQGTRLTVV.

Relative to its sample, this clonotype is medium-sized. The CDR3 DNA sequence: TGTGCCACCACAGGGGCTCTCACAGATACGCAGTATTTT. Translating gives CATTGALTDTQYF. The V gene is TRBV19, the J gene TRBJ2-3; 7 bases map to TRBD1. Germline-derived CDR1 and CDR2 are LNHDA and SQIVND (reference sequence). J lost 2 bases, V lost 10 bases, and 6 bases had no gene match. The CDR3 has 13 residues.

This chain connects TRBV11-1 to TRBJ2-5; 7 nucleotides line up with TRBD2. V lost 5 bases and J lost 7; bases outside the gene matches: 10. CDR3 size: 14 residues. CDR1 SGHAT and CDR2 FQDESV come from the germline V gene (reference sequence). The CDR3 DNA follows: TGTGCCAGCAGCCCCGGGGGGTCGGGAGGGACCCAGTACTTC. Residues: CASSPGGSGGTQYF.

This clonotype was observed a few times. V gene TRBV6-5 combines with J gene TRBJ2-5; possibly TRBD1 for D (5 bases). The CDR3 spans 14 residues. Germline-derived CDR1 and CDR2 are MNHEY and SVGAGI. V was pared by 0 bases and J by 5 bases, with 10 bases between. CDR3 in DNA: TGTGCCAGCAGTTACTCCCAGGGAAGGGAGACCCAGTACTTC. Translating it yields CASSYSQGRETQYF.

This clonotype came up many times. CDR3 region: CASSKEGPIQETQYF. The CDR3 coding sequence is TGTGCCAGTAGTAAGGAGGGACCCATCCAAGAGACCCAGTACTTC. This chain uses TRBV19 with TRBJ2-5; D is perhaps TRBD2 (6 bases). Deletions cut 4 bases from V and 1 base from J, with 13 bases between. The CDR3 runs to 15 residues. CDR1 is LNHDA, CDR2 SQIVND, per germline (reference sequence).

This clonotype ranks as medium-sized (0.01 to 0.1%). This sequence joins TRBV19 and TRBJ2-7, with 10 bases lining up with TRBD1. Germline CDR1 reads LNHDA; CDR2 reads SQIVND (reference sequence). This CDR3 has 13 amino acids. J lost 7 bases, V lost 5 bases, and 5 bases had no gene match. The CDR3 sequence is CASSLGQGREQYF. DNA of the CDR3: TGTGCCAGTAGTTTGGGACAGGGGAGGGAGCAGTACTTC.

The J gene is TRBJ2-2, the V gene TRBV5-6, with a tentative D call TRBD2 (6 bases). Germline loops: CDR1 SGHDT, CDR2 YYEEEE. The CDR3 runs 13 residues. V lost 4 bases and J lost 3, with 7 bases in between. The CDR3 bases are TGTGCCAGCAGCGGCGGGGACACCGGGGAGCTGTTTTTT. This codes for CASSGGDTGELFF.

In its sample, this clonotype was seen a few times. The V and J genes are TRBV7-2 and TRBJ2-3; D perhaps matches TRBD2 (6 bases). The V gene lost 2 bases and the J gene lost 2 bases, with 17 bases spanning the gap. The germline gives CDR1 SGHTA, CDR2 FQGNSA. The CDR3 consists of 17 residues. The CDR3 sequence: CASSLSGASAYTDTQYF. The CDR3 DNA is TGTGCCAGCAGCTTATCCGGGGCTAGCGCATACACAGATACGCAGTATTTT. The whole variable domain, remainder taken from reference TRBV7-2 and TRBJ2-3, is GAGVSQSPSNKVTEKGKDVELRCDPISGHTALYWYRQSLGQGLEFLIYFQGNSAPDKSGLPSDRFSAERTGGSVSTLTIQRTQQEDSAVYLCASSLSGASAYTDTQYFGPGTRLTVL.

A few counts support this clonotype. This chain uses TRBV6-6 with TRBJ2-7, with 8 bases fitting TRBD2. J lost 1 base, V lost 8 bases, and 1 base had no gene match. The germline gives CDR1 MNHNY, CDR2 SVGAGI (reference sequence). CDR3 length: 12 amino acids. In nucleotides, the CDR3 is TGTGCCAGCCGGGGGGGGTCCTACGAGCAGTACTTC. This codes for CASRGGSYEQYF.

The chain couples TRBV7-2 to TRBJ2-7, with D perhaps matching TRBD2 (5 bases). This CDR3 is 13 amino acids long. Between the trimmed V and J ends, which lost 1 base and 9 bases, there was a span of 13 bases. The germline CDR1 and CDR2 sequences are SGHTA and FQGNSA. CDR3 amino acids: CASSLVWAAGQYF. The DNA for the CDR3 is TGTGCCAGCAGCTTAGTGTGGGCGGCGGGGCAGTACTTC.

V usage is TRBV15 and J usage is TRBJ1-1; TRBD1 matches at 7 bases. CDR3 length: 14 residues. V trimming: 3 bases; J trimming: 7 bases; junction bases outside the gene matches: 8. The germline gives CDR1 LNHNV, CDR2 YYDKDF (reference sequence). For the CDR3, the DNA is TGTGCCACCAGCAGGACAGGGAGGAGCAGTGAAGCTTTCTTT. This translates into CATSRTGRSSEAFF.